The source of this T cell receptor beta chain is a study of T-cell reconstitution after alpha-beta-depleted transplantation in children. Study-level points and caveats: Several hundred expanded graft clones reportedly gave rise to the alpha-beta T cells present about two months after transplant. At the one-year point after transplant, T-cell counts and TCRbeta diversity were found to come mostly from T cells that had been newly produced. After transplant, high TCRbeta diversity at day 60 in some patients arose from surviving recipient T cells and thymic progenitors.

CDR1 and CDR2 from the germline V gene are SQVTM and ANQGSEA. V shed 3 bases, J shed 4 bases, and the junction held 4 bases outside the gene matches. CDR3 size: 13 residues. In this sample, this clonotype turned up a few times. Its target is not known. TCRbeta library preparation incorporated unique molecular identifiers. TCRdb used MiXCR to reprocess the PCR reads, holding one entry per CDR3 protein. The table records around 230,000 distinct CDR3 sequences, around a sixth of them present only once. This clonotype originated in a male patient between 2 and 10 years old who had a stem cell transplant for acute lymphoblastic leukemia, so the T cells may come from the graft donor. The rearrangement joins TRBV29-1 to TRBJ2-3; 7 bases agree with TRBD1. Sequencing used PBMCs, mostly from graft donor cells, obtained 360 days after TCRalphabeta/CD19-depleted stem cell transplant. The DNA of the CDR3 is TGCAGCGTTGACACCAGGGGGTCAGATACGCAGTATTTT. It yields the protein CSVDTRGSDTQYF.